This T cell receptor (beta chain) stems from a study of blood T cell repertoires in COVID-19. Study-wide background: The origin of the acute and convalescent COVID-19 samples was the United States, Italy and Spain. PBMCs, B-cell-depleted T cells, or T cells were the source of the cDNA or gDNA that made up the material.

Germline V CDR1 and CDR2: SNHLY, FYNNEI. The CDR3 extends over 15 amino acids. Trimming removed 3 bases from V and 8 bases from J; junction bases left unmatched: 5. In the authors' methods: Amplification of reference gene primers provided the estimated nucleated cell counts. Assay: immunoSEQ multiplex PCR; the TCRdb copy retains only in-frame clones and omits some. Clone size and V and J calls were adopted from that table, with D and trimming inferred from the DNA. The table includes about 340,000 clones, approximately 90% detected once. The chain employs TRBV2 and TRBJ2-1, with 12 bases lining up with TRBD2. Specimen: peripheral blood. This receptor was taken from a woman younger than 30 who had recovered from COVID-19. CDR3 protein: CASSERLAGADEQFF. The CDR3, as DNA: TGTGCCAGCAGTGAGAGACTAGCGGGAGCCGATGAGCAGTTCTTC.